One sample yielded the 26 T cell receptor beta chains listed below, sequenced in a study of Ad26.COV2.S vaccination and SARS-CoV-2 variants. Profiled with immunoSEQ multiplex PCR; TCRdb holds only in-frame clones, not every one. The sample has 300,000 to 350,000 clones, around 89% seen once. Treatment here: roughly 18 received Ad26.COV2.S at low or high dose, single or two shots; a few received placebo; per-sample allocation not given. Specimens were obtained on day 63 following the first vaccine or placebo injection. This sample comprised peripheral blood, obtained in a trial of Ad26.COV2.S vaccine versus placebo. Every receptor here comes from a person between 18 and 60 years old who received the Ad26.COV2.S COVID-19 vaccine or a placebo.

The V call is TRBV5-1, the J call TRBJ1-2; D gene unclear. CDR1 and CDR2 from the germline V gene are SGHRS and YFSETQ. V shed 0 bases and J shed 6 bases, with 6 bases lying between them. CDR3 length: 12 amino acids. CDR3 protein: CASSLVGHGYTF. CDR3 nucleotide sequence: TGCGCCAGCAGCTTGGTCGGCCATGGCTACACCTTC.

J is TRBJ1-4 and V is TRBV4-1; TRBD1 might be the D (5 bases). V was clipped by 3 bases and J by 8 bases, with 16 bases between them. Germline CDR1 reads MGHRA; CDR2 reads YSYEKL. The CDR3 covers 15 residues. CDR3 loop: CASSQGRSGLEKLFF. The CDR3, as DNA: TGCGCCAGCAGCCAGGGACGGTCGGGTTTAGAAAAACTGTTTTTT.

The rearrangement links TRBV2 to TRBJ1-6; D remains unclear. The V gene's germline CDR1 is SNHLY and CDR2 FYNNEI. The V gene lost 6 bases and the J gene lost 4 bases, with 13 bases spanning the gap. The CDR3 length is 15 residues. The CDR3 protein is CASSPDTSYNSPLHF. The CDR3 DNA is TGTGCCAGCAGCCCAGACACCTCTTATAATTCACCCCTCCACTTT.

V usage is TRBV28 and J usage is TRBJ1-1; unclear D gene. CDR1 is MDHEN and CDR2 is SYDVKM in the germline V gene. Trimming removed 6 bases from V and 6 bases from J, with 17 bases in between. This CDR3 region has 14 residues. CDR3 sequence: CASRPPGNPPEAFF. CDR3 DNA: TGTGCCAGCAGACCCCCGGGAAACCCCCCTGAAGCTTTCTTT.

V and J are TRBV19 and TRBJ2-5; D unclear. The CDR3 is 13 residues long. Per germline, CDR1 LNHDA and CDR2 SQIVND (reference sequence). The V and J ends lost 6 bases and 7 bases respectively, with 15 bases between them. The CDR3 sequence: CASSSGRYGTQYF. As DNA, the CDR3 is TGTGCCAGTAGCAGTGGACGGTATGGGACCCAGTACTTC.

V usage is TRBV27 and J usage is TRBJ2-2, with 16 bases aligning to TRBD2. The CDR3 loop spans 18 amino acids. The germline V gene encodes CDR1 MNHEY and CDR2 SMNVEV (reference sequence). V shed 4 bases, J shed 7 bases, and the junction held 9 bases outside the gene matches. The CDR3 reads CASSSGLAGGQRGGELFF. The CDR3 coding sequence is TGTGCCAGCAGTTCGGGACTAGCGGGAGGGCAAAGAGGCGGGGAGCTGTTTTTT.

In its sample, this clone was seen once. The chain links TRBV6-2 or TRBV6-3 to TRBJ1-6, with a weak D call TRBD1 (5 bases). Germline lookup yields CDR1 MNHEY and CDR2 SVGEGT. The CDR3 runs 13 residues. Trimming took 5 bases from V and 13 from J, leaving 15 bases between them. The CDR3 DNA reads as TGTGCCAGCAGTCAGGGACTTCTTCCCCCCCTCCACTTT. This codes for CASSQGLLPPLHF.

The chain uses TRBV28 and TRBJ2-3; D uncertain. CDR1 is MDHEN and CDR2 is SYDVKM in the germline V gene. Trimming took off 1 base at V and 1 base at J, with 6 bases between the two ends. The CDR3 has 14 residues. CDR3 sequence reads: CASSLSGRTDTQYF. CDR3 in DNA: TGTGCCAGCAGTTTATCGGGCCGCACAGATACGCAGTATTTT.

The chain links TRBV5-6 to TRBJ1-2, with 8 bases fitting TRBD1. Germline values: CDR1 SGHDT, CDR2 YYEEEE. The V gene end was trimmed by 1 base and the J gene end by 3 bases; junction bases not matched to a gene: 5. This CDR3 is built from 15 residues. The CDR3: CASSLSTGGYYGYTF. CDR3 nucleotide sequence: TGTGCCAGCAGCTTGAGCACAGGGGGGTACTATGGCTACACCTTC.

The V gene is TRBV7-2, the J gene TRBJ1-6; the D is unclear. This CDR3 region has 13 residues. Germline CDR1 and CDR2: SGHTA and FQGNSA. Trimming took 6 bases from V and 3 from J, leaving 6 bases between them. In DNA, the CDR3 is TGTGCCAGCAGATCCCGCTATAATTCACCCCTCCACTTT. This codes for CASRSRYNSPLHF.

The chain uses TRBV6-5 and TRBJ2-7; TRBD1 agrees at 7 bases. Per germline, CDR1 MNHEY and CDR2 SVGAGI. The CDR3 runs 12 residues. V gave up 10 bases and J gave up 3 bases; unmatched junction bases: 6. As DNA, the CDR3 is TGTGCCACCGTTGACAGGGTCTACGAGCAGTACTTC. This encodes CATVDRVYEQYF.

V is TRBV7-2 and J is TRBJ2-5; 9 bases fit TRBD2. The CDR3 runs 15 residues. Germline V lookup: CDR1 SGHTA, CDR2 FQGNSA. With V trimmed by 5 bases and J by 5 bases, 9 bases remained unmatched. The CDR3 sequence is CASSPRLAEGETQYF. The DNA of the CDR3 is TGTGCCAGCAGCCCCCGACTAGCGGAGGGGGAGACCCAGTACTTC.

J is TRBJ2-1 and V is TRBV7-2; 15 nucleotides align to TRBD2. The CDR3 covers 16 residues. V shed 0 bases and J 9 bases; nucleotides not matched to a gene: 3. Germline CDR1 is SGHTA and CDR2 is FQGNSA. The CDR3 loop reads CASSLAGTSGRIEQFF. CDR3 sequence (DNA): TGTGCCAGCAGCTTAGCGGGGACTAGCGGGAGGATTGAGCAGTTCTTC.

This clone was detected once. This chain joins TRBV4-2 and TRBJ2-1, with 9 positions matching TRBD2. Per germline, CDR1 LGHNA and CDR2 YNFKEQ. The length of the CDR3 is 17 residues. The V segment lost 1 base and the J segment 5 bases; nucleotides outside the gene matches: 9. The CDR3 DNA reads as TGTGCCAGCAGCCAAGTATCGGCTAGCGGGGTTCACAATGAGCAGTTCTTC. As protein: CASSQVSASGVHNEQFF.

The rearrangement uses TRBV6-1 and TRBJ1-6; D uncertain. Per the germline V gene, CDR1 is MNHNS and CDR2 is SASEGT. Deletions cut 4 bases from V and 8 bases from J, with 21 bases between. The CDR3 is 17 residues long. The CDR3: CASSGQSWTGGHSPLHF. DNA of the CDR3: TGTGCCAGCAGTGGCCAATCCTGGACGGGTGGGCATTCACCCCTCCACTTT.

The chain employs TRBV5-1 and TRBJ2-3, with D maybe TRBD1 (6 bases). This CDR3 contains 18 residues. Germline values: CDR1 SGHRS, CDR2 YFSETQ. The V end was cut by 4 bases, the J end by 0 bases, with 21 bases between. The CDR3 DNA is TGCGCCAGCAGCCACCCTCAGGGCAGGGGCGGTAGCACAGATACGCAGTATTTT. Protein product: CASSHPQGRGGSTDTQYF.

This clone appeared once. V is TRBV7-6 and J is TRBJ2-5, with TRBD1 as a possible D gene (7 bases). CDR3 length: 16 residues. Looked up from germline, CDR1 is SGHVS and CDR2 is FNYEAQ. The V and J ends lost 4 bases and 4 bases respectively, with 19 bases between them. The CDR3 DNA is TGTGCCAGCAGCTCCGGGGGAGGCAGGGGGATAGAGACCCAGTACTTC. Its translation is CASSSGGGRGIETQYF.

This chain joins TRBV28 and TRBJ2-1; perhaps TRBD2 as D (5 bases). This CDR3 has 12 residues. Germline assignment: CDR1 MDHEN and CDR2 SYDVKM. Trimming shortened V by 6 bases and J by 16 bases, and 19 bases separated the two germline ends. The CDR3 spells CASRLLQGSCFF. The CDR3 nucleotides are TGTGCCAGCAGACTCCTTCAAGGGAGCTGTTTCTTC. Full variable domain (rest looked up from reference TRBV28 and TRBJ2-1): DVKVTQSSRYLVKRTGEKVFLECVQDMDHENMFWYRQDPGLGLRLIYFSYDVKMKEKGDIPEGYSVSREKKERFSLILESASTNQTSMYLCASRLLQGSCFFGPGTRLTVL.

The J gene is TRBJ2-7, the V gene TRBV27; TRBD2 matches at 9 bases. The CDR3 sequence is 17 residues long. The junction had 10 bases not matched to a gene; V was cut back by 0 bases and J by 4 bases. Germline-derived CDR1 and CDR2 are MNHEY and SMNVEV (reference sequence). CDR3 coding DNA: TGTGCCAGCAGTTTATCGCCCCCTACTAGCGGGCATTACGAGCAGTACTTC. Translated, it gives CASSLSPPTSGHYEQYF.

The chain combines TRBV11-2 with TRBJ1-1, with D maybe TRBD1 (5 bases). The CDR3 is made up of 16 amino acids. V lost 0 bases and J lost 0, with 11 bases in between. Germline lookup yields CDR1 SGHAT and CDR2 FQNNGV. CDR3 coding DNA: TGTGCCAGCAGCTTAGATATAGGGACTCTGAACACTGAAGCTTTCTTT. It is translated as CASSLDIGTLNTEAFF.

This sequence joins TRBV5-1 and TRBJ1-1; TRBD1 aligns across 12 bases. Trimming at V came to 0 bases and at J to 5 bases, leaving 11 bases not matched to a gene. The CDR3 covers 18 residues. Looked up from germline, CDR1 is SGHRS and CDR2 is YFSETQ. DNA of the CDR3: TGCGCCAGCAGCTTGGGGCCCACCGGGACAGGGGGCCGGACTGAAGCTTTCTTT. Its translation: CASSLGPTGTGGRTEAFF.

The gene calls are TRBV9 and TRBJ1-2; D possibly corresponds to TRBD1 (6 bases). CDR3 size: 14 residues. CDR1 and CDR2 from the germline V gene are SGDLS and YYNGEE. The V gene lost 3 bases and the J gene lost 2 bases, with 11 bases spanning the gap. CDR3 nucleotides: TGTGCCAGCAGCGGCCAAACAGGGAACTATGGCTACACCTTC. Translating gives CASSGQTGNYGYTF.

The rearrangement joins TRBV11-2 to TRBJ2-7, with TRBD2 as a possible D gene (6 bases). Trimming took off 1 base at V and 2 bases at J, with 12 bases between the two ends. Germline lookup yields CDR1 SGHAT and CDR2 FQNNGV. The CDR3 has 15 amino acids. CDR3 sequence (DNA): TGTGCCAGCAGCTTAGGGTGGGCGGGGACCTACGAGCAGTACTTC. Its translation is CASSLGWAGTYEQYF. The full variable domain, completed using reference TRBV11-2 and TRBJ2-7, is EAGVAQSPRYKIIEKRQSVAFWCNPISGHATLYWYQQILGQGPKLLIQFQNNGVVDDSQLPKDRFSAERLKGVDSTLKIQPAKLEDSAVYLCASSLGWAGTYEQYFGPGTRLTVT.

This clone has just a few counts. V usage is TRBV12-3 or TRBV12-4 and J usage is TRBJ1-5; 9 bases agree with TRBD1. The CDR3 runs 13 residues. V shed 5 bases, J shed 5 bases, and the junction held 1 base outside the gene matches. The DNA for the CDR3 is TGTGCCAGCAGTCGACAGGGGGATCAGCCCCAGCATTTT. Translated: CASSRQGDQPQHF.

This chain connects TRBV2 to TRBJ1-1, with a possible D match to TRBD1 (5 bases). Germline loops: CDR1 SNHLY, CDR2 FYNNEI. Trimming left V 4 bases short and J 6 bases short, with 12 bases between. This CDR3 spans 13 amino acids. CDR3 nucleotide sequence: TGTGCCAGCAGTGTCGGGGGGGTCGCTGAAGCTTTCTTT. Its protein product is CASSVGGVAEAFF.

The rearrangement links TRBV28 to TRBJ1-1; TRBD1 matches 8 bases. The CDR3 consists of 17 residues. V shed 10 bases, J shed 6 bases, and the junction held 22 bases outside the gene matches. The V gene's germline CDR1 is MDHEN and CDR2 SYDVKM. DNA for the CDR3: TGTGCCACCAACTCAAACCCAGGGGGCGGAAAAGGCGCTGAAGCTTTCTTT. Translation: CATNSNPGGGKGAEAFF.